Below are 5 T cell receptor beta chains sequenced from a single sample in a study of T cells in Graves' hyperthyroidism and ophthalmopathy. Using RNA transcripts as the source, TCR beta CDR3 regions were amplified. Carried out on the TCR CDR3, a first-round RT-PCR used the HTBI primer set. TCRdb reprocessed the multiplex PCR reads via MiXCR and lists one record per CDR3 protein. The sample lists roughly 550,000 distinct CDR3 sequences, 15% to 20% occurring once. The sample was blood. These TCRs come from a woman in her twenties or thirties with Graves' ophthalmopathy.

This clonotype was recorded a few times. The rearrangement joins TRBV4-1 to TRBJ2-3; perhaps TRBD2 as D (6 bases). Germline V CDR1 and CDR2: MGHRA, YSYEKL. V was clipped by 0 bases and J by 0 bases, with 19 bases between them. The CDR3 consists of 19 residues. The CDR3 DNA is TGCGCCAGCAGCCAAGATTGGGTTGCGGGGACCTCTAGCACAGATACGCAGTATTTT. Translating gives CASSQDWVAGTSSTDTQYF.

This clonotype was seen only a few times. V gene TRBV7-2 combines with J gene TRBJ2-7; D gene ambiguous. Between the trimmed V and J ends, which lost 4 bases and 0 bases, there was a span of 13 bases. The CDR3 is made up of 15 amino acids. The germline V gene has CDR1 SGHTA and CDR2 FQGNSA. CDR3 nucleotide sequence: TGTGCCAGCAGCTCCTACAAGGATTCCTCCTACGAGCAGTACTTC. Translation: CASSSYKDSSYEQYF.

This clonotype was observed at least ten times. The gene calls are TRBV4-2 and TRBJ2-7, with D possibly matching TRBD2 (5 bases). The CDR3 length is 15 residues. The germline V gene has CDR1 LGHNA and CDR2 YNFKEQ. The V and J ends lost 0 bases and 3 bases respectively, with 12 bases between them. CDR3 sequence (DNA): TGTGCCAGCAGCCAAGATCCCCAAGGAGGCTACGAGCAGTACTTC. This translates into CASSQDPQGGYEQYF.

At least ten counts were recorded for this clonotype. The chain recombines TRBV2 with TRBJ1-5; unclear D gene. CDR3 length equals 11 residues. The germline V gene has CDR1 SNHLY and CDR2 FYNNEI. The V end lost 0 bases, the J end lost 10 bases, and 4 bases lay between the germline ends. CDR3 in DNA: TGTGCCAGCAGTGAAGCCGGACCCCAGCATTTT. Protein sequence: CASSEAGPQHF. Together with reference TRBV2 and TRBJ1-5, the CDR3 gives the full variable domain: EPEVTQTPSHQVTQMGQEVILRCVPISNHLYFYWYRQILGQKVEFLVSFYNNEISEKSEIFDDQFSVERPDGSNFTLKIRSTKLEDSAMYFCASSEAGPQHFGDGTRLSIL.

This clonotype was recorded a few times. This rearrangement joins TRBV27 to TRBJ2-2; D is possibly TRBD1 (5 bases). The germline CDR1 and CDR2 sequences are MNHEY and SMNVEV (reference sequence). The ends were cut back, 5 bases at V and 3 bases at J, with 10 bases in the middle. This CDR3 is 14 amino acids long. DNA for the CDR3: TGTGCCAGCAGTATGTTAGGGGACACCGGGGAGCTGTTTTTT. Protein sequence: CASSMLGDTGELFF.